The 6 T cell receptor beta chains below all came from one sample that was sequenced in a study of T cell responses to AZD1222 COVID-19 vaccine. Sequencing used immunoSEQ multiplex PCR; TCRdb keeps in-frame clones, though not all of them. Seen here are 150,000 to 200,000 clones, about 92% observed once, and the top ten hold more than 9%. Material: peripheral blood, obtained on day 0 of AZD1222 vaccination. The receptors here all came from an adult in good health.

This chain links TRBV11-3 with TRBJ2-1; 10 bases agree with TRBD2. Unmatched junction bases numbered 13, after V lost 1 base and J lost 7 bases. CDR3 length: 18 amino acids. In germline, CDR1 is SGHNT, CDR2 YENEEA. In DNA form, the CDR3 reads TGTGCCAGCAGCTTAGGTCCTAGCGGGGGCTTACTGGGTAATGAGCAGTTCTTC. Amino acid sequence: CASSLGPSGGLLGNEQFF.

The rearrangement uses TRBV7-8 and TRBJ1-1; D uncertain. The CDR3 sequence is 14 residues long. V was shortened by 4 bases and J by 1 base, with 10 bases between the two germline ends. Per the germline V gene, CDR1 is SGHVS and CDR2 is FQNEAQ. The CDR3 bases are TGTGCCAGCAGCTCCAGGAACCAGAACACTGAAGCTTTCTTT. Translated, it gives CASSSRNQNTEAFF.

The CDR3 nucleotides read TGCAGTGCTAGTGGAGAGTCCTACAATGAGCAGTTCTTC. It encodes CSASGESYNEQFF. The chain uses TRBV20-1 and TRBJ2-1; no clear D gene. With 3 bases removed from V and 1 base from J, the gap between germline ends came to 7 bases. CDR1 is DFQATT, CDR2 SNEGSKA, per germline (reference sequence). The CDR3 sequence is 13 residues long.

The V gene is TRBV7-6, the J gene TRBJ1-3; no definite D call. The length of the CDR3 is 15 residues. Trimming cost V 1 base and J 9 bases, with 16 bases left between them. Germline V lookup: CDR1 SGHVS, CDR2 FNYEAQ. DNA for the CDR3: TGTGCCAGCAGCTTAGTCTCCCCGCCGGAGGGCACCATATATTTT. Protein sequence: CASSLVSPPEGTIYF. The whole variable domain, remainder taken from reference TRBV7-6 and TRBJ1-3, is GAGVSQSPRYKVTKRGQDVALRCDPISGHVSLYWYRQALGQGPEFLTYFNYEAQQDKSGLPNDRFSAERPEGSISTLTIQRTEQRDSAMYRCASSLVSPPEGTIYFGEGSWLTVV.

The rearrangement joins TRBV18 to TRBJ1-4; possibly TRBD1 for D (6 bases). The CDR3 contains 15 residues. Germline loops: CDR1 KGHSH, CDR2 LQKENI. Trimming cost V 3 bases and J 5 bases, with 13 bases left between them. The CDR3 loop is CASSPRGHFNEKLFF. The CDR3 bases are TGTGCCAGCTCACCCCGGGGACATTTCAATGAAAAACTGTTTTTT.

J is TRBJ1-4 and V is TRBV3-1 (or the pseudogene TRBV3-2), with a possible D match to TRBD1 (5 bases). Germline V gives CDR1 LGHDT, CDR2 YNNKEL (reference sequence). The CDR3 is 12 residues long. The V end lost 6 bases, the J end lost 8 bases, and 10 bases lay between the germline ends. The chain's CDR3 is CASSHGGEKLFF. DNA of the CDR3: TGTGCCAGCAGTCATGGGGGGGAAAAACTGTTTTTT.